The 7 T cell receptor beta chains below were found in one sample sequenced in a study of shared clonotypes between healthy human individuals. The table came from immunoSEQ multiplex PCR; TCRdb's copy has only in-frame clones and leaves some out. The sample consists of about 490,000 clones, over 70% of them appearing once. The specimen sequenced was PBMCs. Every receptor here comes from a woman aged 35 to 49 in good health. Some clones in this sample may be carry-over from other donors' samples.

The V gene is TRBV13, the J gene TRBJ2-7; D is undetermined. The CDR3 runs 11 residues. V gave up 5 bases and J gave up 1 base, with 3 bases separating them. Germline CDR1 PRHDT, CDR2 FYEKMQ (reference sequence). CDR3 sequence: CASSLSYEQYF. The CDR3 coding sequence is TGTGCCAGCAGCCTGTCCTACGAGCAGTACTTC.

Worth noting for this clone: Given a much more abundant clone one base away, this may be a read error. This chain joins TRBV29-1 and TRBJ2-7; D is perhaps TRBD1 (5 bases). The CDR3 consists of 15 residues. Germline values: CDR1 SQVTM, CDR2 ANQGSEA. This CDR3 reads CSVERVGAASHEQYF. The CDR3 nucleotides are TGCAGCGTTGAAAGGGTAGGGGCCGCCTCCCACGAGCAGTACTTC.

A note on this clone: This sequence is one base from a far larger clone and is likely a read error. This chain links TRBV19 with TRBJ1-4, with D uncertain. V lost 5 bases, J lost 0 bases, and 7 bases lay in between. Germline V gene lookup returns CDR1 LNHDA and CDR2 SQIVND (reference sequence). The CDR3 covers 14 residues. CDR3 nucleotides: TGTGCCAGTAGTCTGACGGCAACTAATGAAAAACTGTTTTTT. Protein: CASSLTATNEKLFF. Filled out from reference TRBV19 and TRBJ1-4, the complete variable domain reads DGGITQSPKYLFRKEGQNVTLSCEQNLNHDAMYWYRQDPGQGLRLIYYSQIVNDFQKGDIAEGYSVSREKKESFPLTVTSAQKNPTAFYLCASSLTATNEKLFFGSGTQLSVL.

This clone is a singleton in its sample. This chain uses TRBV5-1 with TRBJ2-4; possibly TRBD1 or TRBD2 for D (5 bases each). The CDR3 is 15 residues long. Germline V gene lookup returns CDR1 SGHRS and CDR2 YFSETQ. V was cut by 5 bases and J by 0 bases, with 12 bases left in between. CDR3: CASSSGPVAKNIQYF. CDR3 nucleotide sequence: TGCGCCAGCAGTTCGGGGCCCGTAGCCAAAAACATTCAGTACTTC.

The chain employs TRBV2 and TRBJ2-7, with D unresolved. V lost 2 bases and J 7 bases, leaving 9 bases between the germline ends. The CDR3 length is 12 residues. Looked up from germline, CDR1 is SNHLY and CDR2 is FYNNEI. CDR3 nucleotides: TGTGCCAGCAGTGAATCGGCCAGGGAGCAGTACTTC. It yields the protein CASSESAREQYF. Based on the CDR3 plus reference TRBV2 and TRBJ2-7, the full variable domain is EPEVTQTPSHQVTQMGQEVILRCVPISNHLYFYWYRQILGQKVEFLVSFYNNEISEKSEIFDDQFSVERPDGSNFTLKIRSTKLEDSAMYFCASSESAREQYFGPGTRLTVT.

The J gene is TRBJ2-7, the V gene TRBV19; D might be TRBD2 (5 bases). This CDR3 has 13 residues. From germline, CDR1 is LNHDA and CDR2 SQIVND (reference sequence). The V and J ends lost 4 bases and 1 base respectively, with 8 bases between them. The CDR3 here is CASSTRRSYEQYF. The CDR3 nucleotides read TGTGCCAGTAGTACCCGGAGGTCCTACGAGCAGTACTTC.

On this clone itself: This likely reflects a read error, since a far larger clone is one base away. The chain carries TRBV2 and TRBJ2-5; D uncertain. Germline assignment: CDR1 SNHLY and CDR2 FYNNEI. The CDR3 is made up of 13 amino acids. The CDR3 nucleotides are TGTACCAGCAGCCGGACCTACCAAGAGACCCAGTACTTC. The encoded protein is CTSSRTYQETQYF.